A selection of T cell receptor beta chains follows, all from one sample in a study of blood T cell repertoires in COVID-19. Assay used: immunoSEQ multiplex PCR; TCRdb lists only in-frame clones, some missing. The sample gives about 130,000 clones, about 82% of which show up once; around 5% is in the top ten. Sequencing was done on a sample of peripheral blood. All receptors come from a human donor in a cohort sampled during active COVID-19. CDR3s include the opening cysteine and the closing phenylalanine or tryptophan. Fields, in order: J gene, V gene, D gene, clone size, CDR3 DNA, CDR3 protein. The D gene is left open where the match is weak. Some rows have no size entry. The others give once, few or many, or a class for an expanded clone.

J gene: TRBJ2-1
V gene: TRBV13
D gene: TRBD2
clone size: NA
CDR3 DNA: TGTGCCAGCAGCTTAACCTCGGGACTAGCGGGAAACAATGAGCAGTTCTTC
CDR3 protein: CASSLTSGLAGNNEQFF

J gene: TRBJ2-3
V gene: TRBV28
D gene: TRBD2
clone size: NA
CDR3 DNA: TGTGCCAGCAGTTCGGCAGACCGTAGCCCCCGGGGGGGAGATACGCAGTATTTT
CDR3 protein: CASSSADRSPRGGDTQYF

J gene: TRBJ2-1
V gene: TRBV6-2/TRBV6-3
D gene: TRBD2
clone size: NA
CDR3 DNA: TGTGCCAGCAGTTACGGCGGGAGCTCCTACAATGAGCAGTTCTTC
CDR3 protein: CASSYGGSSYNEQFF

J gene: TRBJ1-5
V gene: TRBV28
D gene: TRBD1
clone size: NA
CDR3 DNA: TGTGCCAGCAGTTCCCTTCAGGGGGCAGTCCGAAGTGGTCCTGATGGCAATCAGCCCCAGCATTTT
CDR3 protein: CASSSLQGAVRSGPDGNQPQHF

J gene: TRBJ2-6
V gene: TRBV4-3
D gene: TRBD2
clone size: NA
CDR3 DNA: TGCGCCAGCAGCCCGAAACTAGCGGTTAACTCTGGGGCCAACGTCCTGACTTTC
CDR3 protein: CASSPKLAVNSGANVLTF

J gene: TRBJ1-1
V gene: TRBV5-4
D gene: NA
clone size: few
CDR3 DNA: TGTGCCAGCAGCTTGCGGGTAAGCACGGACTTGAACACTGAAGCTTTCTTT
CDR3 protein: CASSLRVSTDLNTEAFF

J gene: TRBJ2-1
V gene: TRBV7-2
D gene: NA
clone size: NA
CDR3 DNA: TGTGCCAGCAGCTTAAGGTCAGCGTCCTACAATGAGCAGTTCTTC
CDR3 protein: CASSLRSASYNEQFF

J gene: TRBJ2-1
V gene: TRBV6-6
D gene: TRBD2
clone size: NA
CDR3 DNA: TGTGCCAGCAGCCGCGGGAGCTATGAGCAGTTCTTC
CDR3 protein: CASSRGSYEQFF

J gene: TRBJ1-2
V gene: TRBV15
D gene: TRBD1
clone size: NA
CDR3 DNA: TGTGCCACCAGCTTCCGGGACAGGGGCGATGGCTACACCTTC
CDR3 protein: CATSFRDRGDGYTF

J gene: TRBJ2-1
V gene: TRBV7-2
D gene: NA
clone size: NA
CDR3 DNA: TGTGCCAGCAGCTTAGAATTTATTGAGCAGTTCTTC
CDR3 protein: CASSLEFIEQFF

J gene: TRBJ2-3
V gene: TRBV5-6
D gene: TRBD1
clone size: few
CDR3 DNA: TGTGCCAGCAGCTCGGACAGGGGGCGGGTAAGGACAGATACGCAGTATTTT
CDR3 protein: CASSSDRGRVRTDTQYF

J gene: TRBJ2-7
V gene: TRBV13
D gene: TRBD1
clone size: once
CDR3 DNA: TGTGCCAGCAGCCTAGGGGGGACAGGCCGGGCGTACGAGCAGTACTTC
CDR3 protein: CASSLGGTGRAYEQYF

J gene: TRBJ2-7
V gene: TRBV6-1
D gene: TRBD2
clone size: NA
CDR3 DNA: TGTGCCAGCAGTGAAGTAGCGGGAGGGCCTTACGAGCAGTACTTC
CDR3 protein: CASSEVAGGPYEQYF

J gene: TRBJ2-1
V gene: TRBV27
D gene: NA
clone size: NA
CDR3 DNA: TGTGCCAGCAGTTTTTTGGACAGTATGAATGAGCAGTTCTTC
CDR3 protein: CASSFLDSMNEQFF

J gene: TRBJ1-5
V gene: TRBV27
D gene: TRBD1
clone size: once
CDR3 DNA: TGTGCCAGCAGTGTATCAATGACAGGGGGAGGCAATCAGCCCCAGCATTTT
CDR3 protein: CASSVSMTGGGNQPQHF

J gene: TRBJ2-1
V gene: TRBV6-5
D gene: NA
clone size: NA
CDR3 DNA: TGTGCCAGCAGTTACGGTGCGGGGCCCAATGAGCAGTTCTTC
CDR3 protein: CASSYGAGPNEQFF

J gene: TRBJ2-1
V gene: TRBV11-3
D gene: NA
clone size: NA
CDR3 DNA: TGTGCCAGCAGCTTAGGGTGGACAGCTGCGAGCTCCTACAATGAGCAGTTCTTC
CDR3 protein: CASSLGWTAASSYNEQFF

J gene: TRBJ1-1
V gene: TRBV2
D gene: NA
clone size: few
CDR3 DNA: TGTGCCAGCAGCTCTGACAGGAACACTGAAGCTTTCTTT
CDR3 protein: CASSSDRNTEAFF

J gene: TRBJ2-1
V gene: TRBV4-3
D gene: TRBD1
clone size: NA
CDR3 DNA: TGCGCCAGCAGCCTAAGACAGGGGAATGAGCAGTTCTTC
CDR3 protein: CASSLRQGNEQFF

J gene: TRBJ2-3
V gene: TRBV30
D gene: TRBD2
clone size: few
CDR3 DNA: TGTGCCTGGAGTTGGGAGGGTACGCAGTATTTT
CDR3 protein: CAWSWEGTQYF

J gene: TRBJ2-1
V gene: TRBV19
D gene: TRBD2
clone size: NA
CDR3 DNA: TGTGCCAGTAGTAGGGGACTAGCCGTCGAGCAGTTCTTC
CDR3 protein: CASSRGLAVEQFF

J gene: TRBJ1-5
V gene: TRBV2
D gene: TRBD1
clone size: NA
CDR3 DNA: TGTGCCAGCAGGACAGGGGTGACCCAGCCCCAGCATTTT
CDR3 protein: CASRTGVTQPQHF

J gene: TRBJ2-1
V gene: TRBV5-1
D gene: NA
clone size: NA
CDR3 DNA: TGCGCCAGCAGCTCCGCCGCAGGCAACAATGAGCAGTTCTTC
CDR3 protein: CASSSAAGNNEQFF

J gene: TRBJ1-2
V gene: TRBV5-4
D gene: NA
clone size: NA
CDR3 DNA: TGTGCCAGCAGCTCCCAACGACAAGGCCTGGGCTACACCTTC
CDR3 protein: CASSSQRQGLGYTF

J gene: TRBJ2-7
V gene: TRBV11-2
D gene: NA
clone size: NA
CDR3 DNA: TGTGCCAGCAGCTTAGATTTAGGTTTCGGGACACTTTACTACGAGCAGTACTTC
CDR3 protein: CASSLDLGFGTLYYEQYF

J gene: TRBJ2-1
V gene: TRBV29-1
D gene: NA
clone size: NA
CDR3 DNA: TGTAGGGCCCGGGACTCCCGCAATGAGCAGTTCTTC
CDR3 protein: CRARDSRNEQFF

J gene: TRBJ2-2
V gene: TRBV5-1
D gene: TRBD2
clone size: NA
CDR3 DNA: TGCGCCAGCGGCCGGGAGGGTCCGATCACCGGGGAGCTGTTTTTT
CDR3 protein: CASGREGPITGELFF